The clone carrying this TCR beta chain was seen ten or more times. The germline V gene encodes CDR1 SGHTA and CDR2 FQGNSA. Trimming took 1 base from V and 3 from J, leaving 4 bases between them. CDR3 length: 12 amino acids. This entry comes from a study of CD4 and CD8 cells across lung adenocarcinoma regions. The patients had localized lung adenocarcinoma, a non-small cell subtype. Each CDR3 protein gets one entry after TCRdb re-called the PCR reads with MiXCR. Seen here are around 20,000 distinct CDR3 sequences, roughly half observed once, and the top ten hold 55%. Sequencing input: CD8+ T cells from the center of a lung tumor. This sequence joins TRBV7-2 and TRBJ2-7; D is ambiguous. The sequence came from a female donor with lung adenocarcinoma. The CD4 and CD8 labels of this study may be unreliable. This CDR3 reads CASSLDVYEQYF. Written as DNA, the CDR3 is TGTGCCAGCAGCTTAGACGTCTACGAGCAGTACTTC.